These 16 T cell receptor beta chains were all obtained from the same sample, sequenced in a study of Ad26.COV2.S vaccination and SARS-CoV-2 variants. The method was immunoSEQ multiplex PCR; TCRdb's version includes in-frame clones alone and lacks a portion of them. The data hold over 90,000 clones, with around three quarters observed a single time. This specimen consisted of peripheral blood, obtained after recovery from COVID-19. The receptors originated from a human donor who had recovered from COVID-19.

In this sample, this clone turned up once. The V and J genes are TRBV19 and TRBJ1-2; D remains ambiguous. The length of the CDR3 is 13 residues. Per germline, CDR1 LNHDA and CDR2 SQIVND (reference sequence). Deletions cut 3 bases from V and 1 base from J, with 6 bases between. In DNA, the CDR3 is TGTGCCAGTAGTATGGGGTTTAACTATGGCTACACCTTC. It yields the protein CASSMGFNYGYTF.

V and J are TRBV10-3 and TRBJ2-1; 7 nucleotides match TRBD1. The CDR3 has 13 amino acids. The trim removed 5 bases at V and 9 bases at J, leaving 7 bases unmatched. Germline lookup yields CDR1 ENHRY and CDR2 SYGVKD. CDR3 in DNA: TGTGCCATCAGTAACGACAGGGAAGGTGAGCAGTTCTTC. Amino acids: CAISNDREGEQFF.

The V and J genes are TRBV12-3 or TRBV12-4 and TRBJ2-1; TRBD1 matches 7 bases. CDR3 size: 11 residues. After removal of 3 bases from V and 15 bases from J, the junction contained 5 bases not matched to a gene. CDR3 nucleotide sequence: TGTGCCAGCAGTTTCAGGGGGTTAAGGTTCTTC. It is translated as CASSFRGLRFF.

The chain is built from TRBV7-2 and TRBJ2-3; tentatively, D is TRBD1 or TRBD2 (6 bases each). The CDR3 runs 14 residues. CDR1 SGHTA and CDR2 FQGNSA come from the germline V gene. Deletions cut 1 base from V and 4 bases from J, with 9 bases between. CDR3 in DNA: TGTGCCAGCAGCTTAGGCCGGGGGCCAGATACGCAGTATTTT. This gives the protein CASSLGRGPDTQYF.

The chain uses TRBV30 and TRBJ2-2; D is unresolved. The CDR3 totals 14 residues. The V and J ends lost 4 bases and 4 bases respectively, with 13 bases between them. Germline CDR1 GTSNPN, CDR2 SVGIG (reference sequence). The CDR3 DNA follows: TGTGCCTGGATGGGGTATAGCCCCACCGGGGAGCTGTTTTTT. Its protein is CAWMGYSPTGELFF.

The CDR3 spells CASNVPIQYF. DNA for the CDR3: TGTGCCAGCAACGTGCCCATTCAGTACTTC. This chain joins TRBV6-5 and TRBJ2-4; D remains ambiguous. Per the germline V gene, CDR1 is MNHEY and CDR2 is SVGAGI. The CDR3 runs 10 residues. The V and J ends lost 7 bases and 9 bases respectively, with 7 bases between them.

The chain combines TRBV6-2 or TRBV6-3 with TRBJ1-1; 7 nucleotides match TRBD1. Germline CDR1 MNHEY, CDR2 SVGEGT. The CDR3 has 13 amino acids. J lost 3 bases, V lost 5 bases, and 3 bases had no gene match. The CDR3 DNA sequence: TGTGCCAGCAGTCCGGGACAGTACACTGAAGCTTTCTTT. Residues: CASSPGQYTEAFF.

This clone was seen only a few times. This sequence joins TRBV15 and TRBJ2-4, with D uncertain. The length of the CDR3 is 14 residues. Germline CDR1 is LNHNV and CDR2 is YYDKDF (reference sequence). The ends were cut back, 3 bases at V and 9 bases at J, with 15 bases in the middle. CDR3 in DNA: TGTGCCACCAGCAGTGCTTCTGGGAAGGGCATTCAGTACTTC. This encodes CATSSASGKGIQYF.

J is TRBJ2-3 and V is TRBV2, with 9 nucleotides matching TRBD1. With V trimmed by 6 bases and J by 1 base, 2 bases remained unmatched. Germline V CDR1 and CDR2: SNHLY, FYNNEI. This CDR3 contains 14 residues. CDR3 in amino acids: CASSRQGGTDTQYF. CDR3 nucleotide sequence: TGTGCCAGCAGCCGACAGGGGGGCACAGATACGCAGTATTTT.

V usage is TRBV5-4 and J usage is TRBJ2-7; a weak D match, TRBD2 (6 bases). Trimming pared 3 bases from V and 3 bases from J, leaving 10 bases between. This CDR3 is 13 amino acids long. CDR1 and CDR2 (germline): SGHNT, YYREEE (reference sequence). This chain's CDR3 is CASSWDSDYEQYF. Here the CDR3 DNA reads TGTGCCAGCAGCTGGGACTCTGACTACGAGCAGTACTTC.

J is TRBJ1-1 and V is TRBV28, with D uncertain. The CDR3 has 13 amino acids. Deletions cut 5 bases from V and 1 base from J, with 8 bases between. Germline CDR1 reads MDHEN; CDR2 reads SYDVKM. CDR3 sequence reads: CASSIPQNTEAFF. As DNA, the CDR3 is TGTGCCAGCAGTATACCTCAGAACACTGAAGCTTTCTTT.

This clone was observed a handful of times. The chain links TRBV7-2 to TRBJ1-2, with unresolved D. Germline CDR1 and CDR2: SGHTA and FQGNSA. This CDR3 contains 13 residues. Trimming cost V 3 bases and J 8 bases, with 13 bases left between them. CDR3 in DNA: TGTGCCAGCAGCTTGGTCAGCGCGGGAGGCTACACCTTC. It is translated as CASSLVSAGGYTF.

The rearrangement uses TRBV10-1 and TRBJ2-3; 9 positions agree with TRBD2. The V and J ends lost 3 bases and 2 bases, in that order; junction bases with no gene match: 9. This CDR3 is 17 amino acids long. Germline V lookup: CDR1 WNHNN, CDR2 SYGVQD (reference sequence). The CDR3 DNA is TGCGCCAGCAGTGAATCGGGAGCGGGGGGCCTCACAGATACGCAGTATTTT. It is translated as CASSESGAGGLTDTQYF.

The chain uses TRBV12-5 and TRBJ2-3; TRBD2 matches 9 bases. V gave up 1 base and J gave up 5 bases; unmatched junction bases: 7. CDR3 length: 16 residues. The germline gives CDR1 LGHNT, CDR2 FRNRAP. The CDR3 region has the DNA TGTGCTAGTGGTTTGGCCGCGGGGGGGCCTGTAGATACGCAGTATTTT. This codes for CASGLAAGGPVDTQYF.

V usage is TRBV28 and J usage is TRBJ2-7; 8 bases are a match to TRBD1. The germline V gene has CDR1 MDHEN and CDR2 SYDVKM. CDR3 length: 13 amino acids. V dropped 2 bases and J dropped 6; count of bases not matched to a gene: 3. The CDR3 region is CASSLPGQVEQYF. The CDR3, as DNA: TGTGCCAGCAGTTTACCGGGACAGGTCGAGCAGTACTTC.

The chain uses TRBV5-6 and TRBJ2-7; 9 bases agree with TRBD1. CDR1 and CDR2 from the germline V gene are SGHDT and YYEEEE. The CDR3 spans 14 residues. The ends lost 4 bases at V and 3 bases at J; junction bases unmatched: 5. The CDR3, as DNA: TGTGCCAGCAGCGCTACAGGGGGCCGCTACGAGCAGTACTTC. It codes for CASSATGGRYEQYF.